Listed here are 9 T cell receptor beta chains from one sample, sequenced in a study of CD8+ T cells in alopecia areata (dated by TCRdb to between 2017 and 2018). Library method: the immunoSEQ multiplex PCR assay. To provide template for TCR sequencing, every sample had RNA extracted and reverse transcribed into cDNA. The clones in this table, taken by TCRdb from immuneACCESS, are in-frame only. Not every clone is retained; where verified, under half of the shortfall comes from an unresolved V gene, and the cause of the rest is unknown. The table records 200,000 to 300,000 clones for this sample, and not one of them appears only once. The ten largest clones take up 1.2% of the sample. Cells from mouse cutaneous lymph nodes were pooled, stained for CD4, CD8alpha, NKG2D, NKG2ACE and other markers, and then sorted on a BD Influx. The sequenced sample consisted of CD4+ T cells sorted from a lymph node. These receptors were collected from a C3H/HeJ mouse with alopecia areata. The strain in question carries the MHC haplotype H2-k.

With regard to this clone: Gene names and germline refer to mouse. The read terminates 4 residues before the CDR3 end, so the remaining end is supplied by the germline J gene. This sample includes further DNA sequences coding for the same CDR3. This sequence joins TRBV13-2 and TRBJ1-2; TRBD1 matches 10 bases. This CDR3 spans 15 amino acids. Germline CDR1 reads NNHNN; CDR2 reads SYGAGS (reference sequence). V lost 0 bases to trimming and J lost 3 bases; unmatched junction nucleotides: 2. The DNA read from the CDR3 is TGTGCCAGCGGTGATGCCGGGACAGGGGACTCC. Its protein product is CASGDAGTGDS. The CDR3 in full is CASGDAGTGDSDYTF.

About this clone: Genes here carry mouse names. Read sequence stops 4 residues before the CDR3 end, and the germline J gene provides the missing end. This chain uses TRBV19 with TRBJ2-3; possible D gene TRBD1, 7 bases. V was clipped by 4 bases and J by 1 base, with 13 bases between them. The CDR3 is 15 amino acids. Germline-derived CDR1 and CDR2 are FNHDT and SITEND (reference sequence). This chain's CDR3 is CASSLGGMRAETLYF. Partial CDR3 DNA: TGTGCCAGCAGTCTAGGGGGCATGCGTGCAGAA.

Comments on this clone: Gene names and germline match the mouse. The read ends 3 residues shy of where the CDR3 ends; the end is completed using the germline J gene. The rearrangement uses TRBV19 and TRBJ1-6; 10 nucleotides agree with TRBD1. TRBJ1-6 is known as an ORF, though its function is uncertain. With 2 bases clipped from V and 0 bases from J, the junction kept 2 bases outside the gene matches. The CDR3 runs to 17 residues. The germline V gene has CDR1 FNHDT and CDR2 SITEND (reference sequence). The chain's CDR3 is CASSMGDRGSYNSPLYF. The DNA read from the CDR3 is TGTGCCAGCAGTATGGGGGACAGGGGTTCCTATAATTCGCCC.

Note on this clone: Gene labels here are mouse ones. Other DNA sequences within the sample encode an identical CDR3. The CDR3 DNA, read in part, is TGTGCCTGGAGTCGTGGGGGTGCAGAA. Translating gives CAWSRGGAE. The whole CDR3 region reads CAWSRGGAETLYF. The rearrangement joins TRBV31 to TRBJ2-3; D possibly corresponds to TRBD2 (5 bases). With the read ending 4 residues before the CDR3 end, the germline J gene is used to fill in that end. The germline V gene has CDR1 GKSSPN and CDR2 SITVG. The V end lost 1 base, the J end lost 1 base, and 6 bases lay between the germline ends. The CDR3 consists of 13 residues.

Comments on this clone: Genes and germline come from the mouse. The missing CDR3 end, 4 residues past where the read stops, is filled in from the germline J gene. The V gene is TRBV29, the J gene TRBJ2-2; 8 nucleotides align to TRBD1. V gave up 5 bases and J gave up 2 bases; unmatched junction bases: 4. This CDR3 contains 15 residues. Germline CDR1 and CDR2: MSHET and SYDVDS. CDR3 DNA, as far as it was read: TGTGCTAGCAGTCCTACAGGGGGTAACACCGGG. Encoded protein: CASSPTGGNTG. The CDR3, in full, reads CASSPTGGNTGQLYF. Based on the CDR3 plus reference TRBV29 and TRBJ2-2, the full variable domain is DMKVTQMPRYLIKRMGENVLLECGQDMSHETMYWYRQDPGLGLQLIYISYDVDSNSEGDIPKGYRVSRKKREHFSLILDSAKTNQTSVYFCASSPTGGNTGQLYFGEGSKLTVL.

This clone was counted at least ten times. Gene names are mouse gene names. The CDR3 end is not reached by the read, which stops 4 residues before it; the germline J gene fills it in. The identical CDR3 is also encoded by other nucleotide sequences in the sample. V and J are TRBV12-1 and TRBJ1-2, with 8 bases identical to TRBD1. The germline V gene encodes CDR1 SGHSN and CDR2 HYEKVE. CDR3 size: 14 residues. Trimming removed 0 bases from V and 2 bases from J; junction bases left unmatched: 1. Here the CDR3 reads CASSLQGANSDYTF. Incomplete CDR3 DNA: TGTGCCAGCTCTCTCCAGGGGGCGAACTCC.

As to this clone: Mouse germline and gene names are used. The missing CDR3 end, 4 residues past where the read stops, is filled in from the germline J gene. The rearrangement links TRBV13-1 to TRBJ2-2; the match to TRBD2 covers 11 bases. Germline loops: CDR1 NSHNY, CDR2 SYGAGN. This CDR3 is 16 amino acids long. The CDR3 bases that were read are TGTGCCAGCAGTGATCGTGGACTGGGGGGCGGCGGG. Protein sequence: CASSDRGLGGGG. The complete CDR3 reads CASSDRGLGGGGQLYF.

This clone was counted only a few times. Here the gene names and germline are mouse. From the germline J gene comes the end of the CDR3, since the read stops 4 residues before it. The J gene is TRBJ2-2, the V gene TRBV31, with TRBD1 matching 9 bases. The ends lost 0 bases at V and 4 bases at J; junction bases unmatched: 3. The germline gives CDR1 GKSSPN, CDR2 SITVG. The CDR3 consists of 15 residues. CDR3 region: CAWSLTGGITGQLYF. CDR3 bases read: TGTGCCTGGAGTCTAACAGGGGGCATCACCGGG. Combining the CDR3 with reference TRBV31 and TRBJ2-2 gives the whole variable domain AQTIHQWPVAEIKAVGSPLSLGCTIKGKSSPNLYWYWQATGGTLQQLFYSITVGQVESVVQLNLSASRPKDDQFILSTEKLLLSHSGFYLCAWSLTGGITGQLYFGEGSKLTVL.

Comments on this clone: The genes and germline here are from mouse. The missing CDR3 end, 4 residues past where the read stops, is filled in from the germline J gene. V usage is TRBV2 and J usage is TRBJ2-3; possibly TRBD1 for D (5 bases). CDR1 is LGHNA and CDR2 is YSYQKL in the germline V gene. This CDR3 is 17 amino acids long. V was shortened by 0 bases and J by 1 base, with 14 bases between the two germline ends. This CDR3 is CASSQDWQGSGAETLYF. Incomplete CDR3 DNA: TGTGCCAGCAGCCAAGATTGGCAGGGAAGCGGTGCAGAA.